This TCR beta chain was documented in a study of blood T cell repertoires in COVID-19. About the study: T cells, B-cell-depleted T cells, or PBMCs provided the cDNA or gDNA that served as material.

From germline, CDR1 is LNHNV and CDR2 YYDKDF (reference sequence). V was cut by 5 bases and J by 0 bases, with 8 bases left in between. The CDR3 has 15 residues. Profiled with immunoSEQ multiplex PCR; TCRdb holds only in-frame clones, not every one. The table shows 25,000 to 35,000 clones, with 83% occurring only once. The gene calls are TRBV15 and TRBJ1-6; D is unresolved. Sequencing was carried out using peripheral blood. The sequence was obtained from a man between 65 and 80 years old with active COVID-19. CDR3 protein: CATSAQSSYNSPLHF. Written as DNA, the CDR3 is TGTGCCACCAGCGCACAAAGCTCCTATAATTCACCCCTCCACTTT.